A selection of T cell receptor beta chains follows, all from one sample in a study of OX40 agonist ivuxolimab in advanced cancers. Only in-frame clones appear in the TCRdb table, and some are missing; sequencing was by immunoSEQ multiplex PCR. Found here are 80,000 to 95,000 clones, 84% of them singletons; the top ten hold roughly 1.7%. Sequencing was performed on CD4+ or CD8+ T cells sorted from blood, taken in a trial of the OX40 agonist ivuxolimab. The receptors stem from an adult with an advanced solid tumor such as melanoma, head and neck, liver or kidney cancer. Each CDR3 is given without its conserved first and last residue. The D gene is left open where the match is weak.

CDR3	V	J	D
AWSPTPGGAPGELF	TRBV30	TRBJ2-2	TRBD2
ASSPQTFPDTGELF	TRBV18	TRBJ2-2	-
ASSQGQEALGYT	TRBV14	TRBJ1-2	TRBD1
ASSFWVDRGEQY	TRBV11-2	TRBJ2-7	-
ASSPGQPGPQH	TRBV28	TRBJ1-5	-
ASRGSGGQADTQY	TRBV28	TRBJ2-3	-
ASRTGGASGANVLT	TRBV5-1	TRBJ2-6	TRBD1
ASSARGGDISYNEQF	TRBV9	TRBJ2-1	-
AISDSNRGYQPQH	TRBV10-3	TRBJ1-5	TRBD1
ASSDLTITEQY	TRBV6-1	TRBJ2-7	-
ASSQSRGGLATDTQY	TRBV4-1	TRBJ2-3	TRBD2
ASSEFGGGAYNEQF	TRBV2	TRBJ2-1	-
ASSTGSTNEKLF	TRBV19	TRBJ1-4	-
ASSLRETQY	TRBV5-1	TRBJ2-5	-
ASSLAGAEKLF	TRBV7-9	TRBJ1-4	-
ASSQGSPNQPQH	TRBV6-1	TRBJ1-5	-
ASSSRDEQY	TRBV7-9	TRBJ2-7	-
ASSFRAGGQPQH	TRBV28	TRBJ1-5	TRBD1
ASFHTVNSPLH	TRBV2	TRBJ1-6	-
ASSPGGGDNEKLF	TRBV5-1	TRBJ1-4	-
ASSITVNTEAF	TRBV19	TRBJ1-1	-
ASSTRRDQPQH	TRBV19	TRBJ1-5	-
ASQGQGSYEQY	TRBV19	TRBJ2-7	TRBD1
ASSAGRSGYEQY	TRBV18	TRBJ2-7	-
AWSVSRYEQF	TRBV30	TRBJ2-1	-
ASSFMGRGGNEQF	TRBV5-4	TRBJ2-1	TRBD2
ASTGSRGYT	TRBV7-2	TRBJ1-2	-
TSSRPLGGTSGALHTDTQY	TRBV1	TRBJ2-3	-
ASSVGTGDGGANVLT	TRBV5-1	TRBJ2-6	-
ASSGDQETQY	TRBV18	TRBJ2-5	-
ASSLDFRTGGAYGYT	TRBV5-1	TRBJ1-2	TRBD1
ASSQERRTEAF	TRBV4-2	TRBJ1-1	-
ASSIRYSGDTEAF	TRBV19	TRBJ1-1	-
ASSEYPYPQH	TRBV6-1	TRBJ1-5	-
ASSENFRVVYGYT	TRBV6-1	TRBJ1-2	-
ASSPHWREINSPLH	TRBV4-3	TRBJ1-6	-
ASSVPETNEKLF	TRBV6-4	TRBJ1-4	-
ASSLGRYQNEQY	TRBV11-2	-	-
ASSVGTASYEQY	TRBV19	TRBJ2-7	TRBD1
ASSVGPSGTYEQY	TRBV9	TRBJ2-7	TRBD2
ASSVDPSRTGELF	TRBV9	TRBJ2-2	-
ASMTREHTDTQY	TRBV28	TRBJ2-3	-
ASSLAGTTKETQY	TRBV7-3	TRBJ2-5	TRBD2
AWSETGTASYT	TRBV30	TRBJ1-2	TRBD1
ASTEAGTGARVDGYT	TRBV28	TRBJ1-2	TRBD1
ASSLGGGHTDTQY	TRBV7-6	TRBJ2-3	-
ASSAQANTEAF	TRBV19	TRBJ1-1	-
ASSVDGAYNSPLH	TRBV9	TRBJ1-6	-
ASSKSSLSYEQY	TRBV7-2	TRBJ2-7	-
ASSPGRVETQY	TRBV5-1	TRBJ2-5	-
ASSLVSRVGRGISYEQY	TRBV7-9	TRBJ2-7	TRBD2
ASSKIQRVETQY	TRBV21-1	TRBJ2-5	-
ASSPRDNLNEAF	TRBV7-9	TRBJ1-1	-
ASSLQGVSNQPQH	TRBV5-6	TRBJ1-5	-
ASSQDRGNQPQH	TRBV5-6	TRBJ1-5	-